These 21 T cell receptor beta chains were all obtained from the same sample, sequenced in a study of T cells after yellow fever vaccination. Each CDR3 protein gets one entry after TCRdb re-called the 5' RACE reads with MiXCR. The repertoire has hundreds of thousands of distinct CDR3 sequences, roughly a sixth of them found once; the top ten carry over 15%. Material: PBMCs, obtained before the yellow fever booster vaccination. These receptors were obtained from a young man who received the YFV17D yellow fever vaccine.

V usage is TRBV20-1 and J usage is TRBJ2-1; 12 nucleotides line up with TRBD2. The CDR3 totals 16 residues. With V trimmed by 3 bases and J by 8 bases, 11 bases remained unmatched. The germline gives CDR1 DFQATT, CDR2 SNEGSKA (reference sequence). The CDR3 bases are TGCAGTGCTAGGTTACTAGCGGGGGGCCGTCGGTATGAGCAGTTCTTC. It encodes CSARLLAGGRRYEQFF.

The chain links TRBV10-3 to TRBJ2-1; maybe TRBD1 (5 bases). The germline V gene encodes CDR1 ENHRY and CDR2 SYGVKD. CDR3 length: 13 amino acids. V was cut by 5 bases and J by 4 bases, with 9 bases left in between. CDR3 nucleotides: TGTGCCATCAGTCGGACATCGTACAATGAGCAGTTCTTC. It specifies CAISRTSYNEQFF.

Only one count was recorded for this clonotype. CDR3 in amino acids: CASGSVPGELFF. CDR3 nucleotides: TGTGCCAGCGGGAGCGTACCCGGGGAGCTGTTTTTT. The genes are TRBV2 and TRBJ2-2; D is perhaps TRBD2 (5 bases). The V gene lost 8 bases and the J gene lost 6 bases, with 10 bases spanning the gap. The CDR3 contains 12 residues. The germline V gene has CDR1 SNHLY and CDR2 FYNNEI.

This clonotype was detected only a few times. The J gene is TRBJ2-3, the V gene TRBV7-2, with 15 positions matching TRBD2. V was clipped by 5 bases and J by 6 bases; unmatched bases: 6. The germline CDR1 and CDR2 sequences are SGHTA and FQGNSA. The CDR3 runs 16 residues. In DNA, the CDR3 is TGTGCCAGCAGCCTGGGACTAGCGGGGGGTCAGGATACGCAGTATTTT. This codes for CASSLGLAGGQDTQYF.

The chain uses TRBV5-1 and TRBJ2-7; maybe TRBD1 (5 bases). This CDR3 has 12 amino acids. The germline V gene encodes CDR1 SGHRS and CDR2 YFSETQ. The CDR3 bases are TGCGCCAGCAGCTGTGATCCCTCGGACAAACACGTC. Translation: CASSCDPSDKHV.

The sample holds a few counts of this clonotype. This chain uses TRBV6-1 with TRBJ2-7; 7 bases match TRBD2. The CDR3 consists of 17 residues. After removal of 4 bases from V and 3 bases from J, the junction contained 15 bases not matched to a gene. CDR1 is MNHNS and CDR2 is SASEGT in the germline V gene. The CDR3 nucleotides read TGTGCCAGCAGTGCTCGAACCCCTGGGGGGGTAATCTACGAGCAGTACTTC. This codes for CASSARTPGGVIYEQYF.

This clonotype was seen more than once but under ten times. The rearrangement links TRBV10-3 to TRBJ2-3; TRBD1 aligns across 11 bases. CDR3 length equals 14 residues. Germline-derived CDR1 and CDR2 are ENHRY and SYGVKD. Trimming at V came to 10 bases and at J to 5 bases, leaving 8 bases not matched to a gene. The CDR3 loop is CATTPGQGEDTQYF. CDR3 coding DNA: TGTGCCACCACCCCGGGACAGGGGGAAGATACGCAGTATTTT.

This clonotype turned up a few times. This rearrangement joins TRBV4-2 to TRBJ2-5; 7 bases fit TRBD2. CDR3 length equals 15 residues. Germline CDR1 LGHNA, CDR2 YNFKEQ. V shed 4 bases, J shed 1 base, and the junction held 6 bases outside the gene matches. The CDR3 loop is CASSRTGGTQETQYF. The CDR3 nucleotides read TGTGCCAGCAGCCGTACCGGGGGGACCCAAGAGACCCAGTACTTC.

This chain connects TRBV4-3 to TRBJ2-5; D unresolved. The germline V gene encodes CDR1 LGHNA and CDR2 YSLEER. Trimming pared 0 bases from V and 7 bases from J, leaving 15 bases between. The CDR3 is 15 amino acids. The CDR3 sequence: CASSQDWLGGTTQYF. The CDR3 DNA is TGCGCCAGCAGCCAAGATTGGCTAGGTGGTACGACCCAGTACTTC.

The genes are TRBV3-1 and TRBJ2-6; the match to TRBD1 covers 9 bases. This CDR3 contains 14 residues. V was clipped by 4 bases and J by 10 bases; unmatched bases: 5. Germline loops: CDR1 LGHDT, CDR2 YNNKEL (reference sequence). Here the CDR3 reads CASSPSGTGNVLTF. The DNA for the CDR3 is TGTGCCAGCAGCCCCTCAGGGACAGGGAACGTCCTGACTTTC.

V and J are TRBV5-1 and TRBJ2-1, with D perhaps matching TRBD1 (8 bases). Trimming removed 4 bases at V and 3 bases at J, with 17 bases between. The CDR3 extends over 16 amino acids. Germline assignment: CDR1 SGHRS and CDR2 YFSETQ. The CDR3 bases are TGCGCCAGCAGCGGGGGGGGACAGGAATTCTACAATGAGCAGTTCTTC. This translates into CASSGGGQEFYNEQFF.

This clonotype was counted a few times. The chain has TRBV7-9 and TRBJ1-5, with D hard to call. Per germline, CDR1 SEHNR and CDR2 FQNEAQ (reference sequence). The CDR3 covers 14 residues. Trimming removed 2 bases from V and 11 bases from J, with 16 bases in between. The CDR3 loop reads CASSLMGGRSTQHF. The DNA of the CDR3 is TGTGCCAGCAGCTTAATGGGCGGGAGATCGACCCAGCATTTT. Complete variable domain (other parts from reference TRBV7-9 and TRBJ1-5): DTGVSQNPRHKITKRGQNVTFRCDPISEHNRLYWYRQTLGQGPEFLTYFQNEAQLEKSRLLSDRFSAERPKGSFSTLEIQRTEQGDSAMYLCASSLMGGRSTQHFGDGTRLSIL.

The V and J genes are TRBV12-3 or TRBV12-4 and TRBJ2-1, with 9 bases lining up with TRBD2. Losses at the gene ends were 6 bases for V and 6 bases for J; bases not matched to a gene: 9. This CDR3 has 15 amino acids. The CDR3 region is CASSLWLAGTNEQFF. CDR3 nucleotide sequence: TGTGCCAGCAGCTTATGGCTAGCGGGGACCAATGAGCAGTTCTTC.

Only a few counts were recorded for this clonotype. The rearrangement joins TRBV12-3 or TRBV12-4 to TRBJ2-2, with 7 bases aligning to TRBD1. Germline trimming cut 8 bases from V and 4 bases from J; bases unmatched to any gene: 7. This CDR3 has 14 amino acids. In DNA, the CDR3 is TGTGCCAGCCACAGGGGTCGATCCACCGGGGAGCTGTTTTTT. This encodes CASHRGRSTGELFF.

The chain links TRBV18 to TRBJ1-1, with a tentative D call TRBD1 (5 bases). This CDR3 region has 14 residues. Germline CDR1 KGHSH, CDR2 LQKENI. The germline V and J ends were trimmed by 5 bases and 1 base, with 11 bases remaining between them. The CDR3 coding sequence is TGTGCCAGCTCATCGACTGGGACGAACACTGAAGCTTTCTTT. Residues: CASSSTGTNTEAFF.

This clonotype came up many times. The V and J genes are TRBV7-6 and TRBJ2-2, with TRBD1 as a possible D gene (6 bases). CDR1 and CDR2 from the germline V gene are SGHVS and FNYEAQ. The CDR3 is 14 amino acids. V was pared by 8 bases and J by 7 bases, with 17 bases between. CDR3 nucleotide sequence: TGTGCCAGCCGGGACACTCTCAGGGGCGGGGAGCTGTTTTTT. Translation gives CASRDTLRGGELFF.

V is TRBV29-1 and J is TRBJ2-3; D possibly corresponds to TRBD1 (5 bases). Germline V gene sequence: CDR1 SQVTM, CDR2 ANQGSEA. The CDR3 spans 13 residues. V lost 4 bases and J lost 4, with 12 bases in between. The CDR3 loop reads CSVVSGSADTQYF. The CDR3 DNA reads TGCAGCGTTGTGTCAGGGTCGGCAGATACGCAGTATTTT.

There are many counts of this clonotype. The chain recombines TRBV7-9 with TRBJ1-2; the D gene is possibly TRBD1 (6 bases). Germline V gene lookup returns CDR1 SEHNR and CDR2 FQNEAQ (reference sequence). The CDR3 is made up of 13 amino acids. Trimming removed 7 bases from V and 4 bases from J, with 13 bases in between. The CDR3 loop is CASIPTGSYGYTF. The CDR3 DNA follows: TGTGCCAGCATCCCCACAGGGTCCTATGGCTACACCTTC.

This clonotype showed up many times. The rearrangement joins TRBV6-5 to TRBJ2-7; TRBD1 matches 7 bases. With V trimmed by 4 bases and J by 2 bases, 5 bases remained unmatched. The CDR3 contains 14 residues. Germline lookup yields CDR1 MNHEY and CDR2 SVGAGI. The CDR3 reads CASSSYQGAYEQYF. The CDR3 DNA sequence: TGTGCCAGCAGTTCCTACCAGGGGGCCTACGAGCAGTACTTC.

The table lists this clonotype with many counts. DNA of the CDR3: TGTGCCAGCAGTCGAGGGGAGACCCAGTACTTC. Amino acid sequence: CASSRGETQYF. The V call is TRBV12-3 or TRBV12-4, the J call TRBJ2-5; TRBD2 is a possible D gene (5 bases). V was clipped by 5 bases and J by 5 bases, with 6 bases between them. The CDR3 is 11 residues long.

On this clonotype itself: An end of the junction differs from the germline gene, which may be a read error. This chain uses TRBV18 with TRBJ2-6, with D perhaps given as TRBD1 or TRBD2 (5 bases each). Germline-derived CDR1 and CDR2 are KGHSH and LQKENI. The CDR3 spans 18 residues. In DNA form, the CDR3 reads TGTGCCAGCTCACAAATCCGGGACGGTAGCTCTGGGGCCAACGTCATGACTTTC. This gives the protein CASSQIRDGSSGANVMTF. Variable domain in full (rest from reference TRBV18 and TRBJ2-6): NAGVMQNPRHLVRRRGQEARLRCSPMKGHSHVYWYRQLPEEGLKFMVYLQKENIIDESGMPKERFSAEFPKEGPSILRIQQVVRGDSAAYFCASSQIRDGSSGANVMTFGAGSRLTVL.